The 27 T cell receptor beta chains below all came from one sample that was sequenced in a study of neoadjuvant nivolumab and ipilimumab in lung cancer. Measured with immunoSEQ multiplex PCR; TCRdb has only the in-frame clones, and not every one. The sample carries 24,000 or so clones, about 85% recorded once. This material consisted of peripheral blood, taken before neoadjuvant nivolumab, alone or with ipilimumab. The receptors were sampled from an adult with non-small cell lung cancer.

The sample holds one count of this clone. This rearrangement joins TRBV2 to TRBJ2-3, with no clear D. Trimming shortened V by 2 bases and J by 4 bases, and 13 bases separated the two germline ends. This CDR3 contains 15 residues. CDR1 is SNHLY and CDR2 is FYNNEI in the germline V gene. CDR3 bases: TGTGCCAGCAGTGAACAGAGGACGCCACCAGATACGCAGTATTTT. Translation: CASSEQRTPPDTQYF.

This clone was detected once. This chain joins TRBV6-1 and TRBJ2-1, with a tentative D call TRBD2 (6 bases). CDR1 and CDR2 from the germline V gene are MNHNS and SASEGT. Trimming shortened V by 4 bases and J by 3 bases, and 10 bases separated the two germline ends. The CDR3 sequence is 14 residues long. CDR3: CASSVLGSYNEQFF. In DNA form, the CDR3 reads TGTGCCAGCAGTGTTCTCGGGAGCTACAATGAGCAGTTCTTC.

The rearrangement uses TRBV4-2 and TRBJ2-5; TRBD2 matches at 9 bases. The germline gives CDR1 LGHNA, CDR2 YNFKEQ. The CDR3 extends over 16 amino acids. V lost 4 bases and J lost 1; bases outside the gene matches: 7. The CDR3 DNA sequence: TGTGCCAGCAGCCCACCAGCAGCGGGGGGCCAAGAGACCCAGTACTTC. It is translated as CASSPPAAGGQETQYF.

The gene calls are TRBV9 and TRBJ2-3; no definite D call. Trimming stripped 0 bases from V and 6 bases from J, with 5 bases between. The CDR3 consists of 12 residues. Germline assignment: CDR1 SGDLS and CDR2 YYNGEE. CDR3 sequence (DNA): TGTGCCAGCAGCGTAGGTCTGGATACGCAGTATTTT. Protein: CASSVGLDTQYF.

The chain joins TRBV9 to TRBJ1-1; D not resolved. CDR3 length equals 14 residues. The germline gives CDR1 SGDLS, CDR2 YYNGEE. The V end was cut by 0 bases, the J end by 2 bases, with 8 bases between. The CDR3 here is CASSVAGDNTEAFF. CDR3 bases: TGTGCCAGCAGCGTAGCAGGAGATAACACTGAAGCTTTCTTT.

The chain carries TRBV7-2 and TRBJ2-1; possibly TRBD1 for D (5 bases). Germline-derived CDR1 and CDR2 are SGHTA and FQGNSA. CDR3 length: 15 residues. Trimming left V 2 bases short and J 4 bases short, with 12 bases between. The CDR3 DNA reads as TGTGCCAGCAGCTTAAAAGGGGCAGGATACAATGAGCAGTTCTTC. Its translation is CASSLKGAGYNEQFF.

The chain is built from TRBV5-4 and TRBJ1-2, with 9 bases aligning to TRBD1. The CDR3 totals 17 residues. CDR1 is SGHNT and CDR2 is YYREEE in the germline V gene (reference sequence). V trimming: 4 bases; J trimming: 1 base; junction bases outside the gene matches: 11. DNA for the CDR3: TGTGCCAGCAGCCTTCCGGGGGACAGGGAACTTAACTATGGCTACACCTTC. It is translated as CASSLPGDRELNYGYTF. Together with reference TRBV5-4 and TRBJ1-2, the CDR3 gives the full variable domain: ETGVTQSPTHLIKTRGQQVTLRCSSQSGHNTVSWYQQALGQGPQFIFQYYREEENGRGNFPPRFSGLQFPNYSSELNVNALELDDSALYLCASSLPGDRELNYGYTFGSGTRLTVV.

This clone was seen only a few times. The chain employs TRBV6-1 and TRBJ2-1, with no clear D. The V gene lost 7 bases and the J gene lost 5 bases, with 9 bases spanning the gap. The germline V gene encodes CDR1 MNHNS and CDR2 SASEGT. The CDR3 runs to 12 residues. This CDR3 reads CASKRADNEQFF. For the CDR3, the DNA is TGTGCCAGCAAGCGTGCAGACAATGAGCAGTTCTTC.

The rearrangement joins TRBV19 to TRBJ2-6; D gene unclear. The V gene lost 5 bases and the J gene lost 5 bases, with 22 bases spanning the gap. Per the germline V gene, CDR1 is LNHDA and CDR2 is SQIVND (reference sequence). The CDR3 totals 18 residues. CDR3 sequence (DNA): TGTGCCAGTAGTCTTATGCAGAAATCACAAAGTCGGGCCAACGTCCTGACTTTC. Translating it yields CASSLMQKSQSRANVLTF.

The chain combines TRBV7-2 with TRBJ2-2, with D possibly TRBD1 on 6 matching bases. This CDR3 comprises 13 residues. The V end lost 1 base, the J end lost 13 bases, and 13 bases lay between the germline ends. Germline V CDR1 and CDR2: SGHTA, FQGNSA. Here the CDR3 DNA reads TGTGCCAGCAGCTTAGTACAGGGCGGATTGCTGTTTTTT. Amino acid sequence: CASSLVQGGLLFF. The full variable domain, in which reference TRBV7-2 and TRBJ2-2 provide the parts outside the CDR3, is GAGVSQSPSNKVTEKGKDVELRCDPISGHTALYWYRQSLGQGLEFLIYFQGNSAPDKSGLPSDRFSAERTGGSVSTLTIQRTQQEDSAVYLCASSLVQGGLLFFGEGSRLTVL.

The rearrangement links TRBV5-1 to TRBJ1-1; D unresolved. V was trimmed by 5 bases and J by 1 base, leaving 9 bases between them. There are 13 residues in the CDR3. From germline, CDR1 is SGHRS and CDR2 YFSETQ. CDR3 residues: CASRNPENTEAFF. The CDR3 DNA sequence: TGCGCCAGCAGAAACCCAGAGAACACTGAAGCTTTCTTT.

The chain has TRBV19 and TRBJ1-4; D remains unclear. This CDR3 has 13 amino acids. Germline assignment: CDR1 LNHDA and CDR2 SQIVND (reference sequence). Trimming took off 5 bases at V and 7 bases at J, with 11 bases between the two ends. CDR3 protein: CASSVAQGEKLFF. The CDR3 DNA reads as TGTGCCAGTAGTGTAGCCCAAGGTGAAAAACTGTTTTTT.

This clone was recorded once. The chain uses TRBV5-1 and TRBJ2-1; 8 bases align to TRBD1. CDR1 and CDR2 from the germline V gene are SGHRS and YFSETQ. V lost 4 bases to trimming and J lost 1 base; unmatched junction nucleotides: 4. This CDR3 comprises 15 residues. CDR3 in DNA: TGCGCCAGCAGCCTCCAGGGGGCGTCCTACAATGAGCAGTTCTTC. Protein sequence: CASSLQGASYNEQFF. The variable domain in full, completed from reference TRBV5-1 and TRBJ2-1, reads KAGVTQTPRYLIKTRGQQVTLSCSPISGHRSVSWYQQTPGQGLQFLFEYFSETQRNKGNFPGRFSGRQFSNSRSEMNVSTLELGDSALYLCASSLQGASYNEQFFGPGTRLTVL.

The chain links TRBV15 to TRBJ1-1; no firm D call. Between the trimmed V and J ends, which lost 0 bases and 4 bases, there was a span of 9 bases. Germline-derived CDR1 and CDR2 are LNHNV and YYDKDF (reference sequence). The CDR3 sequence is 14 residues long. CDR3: CATSRDVGGTEAFF. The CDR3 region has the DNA TGTGCCACCAGCAGAGACGTGGGTGGCACTGAAGCTTTCTTT.

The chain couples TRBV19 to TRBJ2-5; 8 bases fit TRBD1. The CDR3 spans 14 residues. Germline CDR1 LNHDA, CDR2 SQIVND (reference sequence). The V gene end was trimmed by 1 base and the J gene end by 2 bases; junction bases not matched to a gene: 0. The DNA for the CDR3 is TGTGCCAGTAGTATAGGACAGGGGCAAGAGACCCAGTACTTC. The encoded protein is CASSIGQGQETQYF.

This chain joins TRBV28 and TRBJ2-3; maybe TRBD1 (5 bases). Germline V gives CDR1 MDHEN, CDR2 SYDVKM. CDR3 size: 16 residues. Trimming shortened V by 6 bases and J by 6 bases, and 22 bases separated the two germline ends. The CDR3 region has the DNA TGTGCCAGCAGCCCCCCAGGACATCGGTCAGGGGATACGCAGTATTTT. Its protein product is CASSPPGHRSGDTQYF.

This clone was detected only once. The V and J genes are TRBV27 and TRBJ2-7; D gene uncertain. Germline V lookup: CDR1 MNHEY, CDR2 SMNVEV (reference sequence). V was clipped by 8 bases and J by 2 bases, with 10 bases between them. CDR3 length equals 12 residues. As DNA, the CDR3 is TGTGCCAGCCGATCCCGCGCCTACGAGCAGTACTTC. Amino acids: CASRSRAYEQYF.

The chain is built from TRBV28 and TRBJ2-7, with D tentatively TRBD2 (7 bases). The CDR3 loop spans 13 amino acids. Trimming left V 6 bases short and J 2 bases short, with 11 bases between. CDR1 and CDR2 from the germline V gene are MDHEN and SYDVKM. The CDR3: CASRGGATYEQYF. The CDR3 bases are TGTGCCAGCAGGGGGGGGGCCACCTACGAGCAGTACTTC.

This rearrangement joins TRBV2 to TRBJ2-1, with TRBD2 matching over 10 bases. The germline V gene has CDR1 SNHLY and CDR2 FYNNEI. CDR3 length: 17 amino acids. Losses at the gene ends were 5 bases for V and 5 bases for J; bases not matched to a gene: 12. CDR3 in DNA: TGTGCCAGCAGTCTCCACGAAGTTCTAGCGGGGGACAATGAGCAGTTCTTC. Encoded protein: CASSLHEVLAGDNEQFF.

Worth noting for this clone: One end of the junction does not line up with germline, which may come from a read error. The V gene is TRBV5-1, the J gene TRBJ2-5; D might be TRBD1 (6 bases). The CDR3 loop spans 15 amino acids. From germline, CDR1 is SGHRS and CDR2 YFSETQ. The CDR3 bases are TGCGCCAGCCGCTTGACCCTGACAGGTCAAGAGACCCAGTACTTC. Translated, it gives CASRLTLTGQETQYF.

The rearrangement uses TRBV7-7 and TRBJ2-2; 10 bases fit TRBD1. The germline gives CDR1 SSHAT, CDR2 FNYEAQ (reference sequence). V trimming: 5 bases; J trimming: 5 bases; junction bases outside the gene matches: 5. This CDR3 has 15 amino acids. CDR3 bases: TGTGCCAGCAGCGTCGACAGGGGGCTTACCGGGGAGCTGTTTTTT. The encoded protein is CASSVDRGLTGELFF.

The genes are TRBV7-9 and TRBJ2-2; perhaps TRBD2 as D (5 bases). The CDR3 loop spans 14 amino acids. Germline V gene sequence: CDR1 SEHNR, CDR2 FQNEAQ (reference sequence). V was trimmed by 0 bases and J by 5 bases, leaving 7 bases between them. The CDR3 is CASSLARETGELFF. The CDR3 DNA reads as TGTGCCAGCAGCTTAGCGAGGGAAACCGGGGAGCTGTTTTTT.

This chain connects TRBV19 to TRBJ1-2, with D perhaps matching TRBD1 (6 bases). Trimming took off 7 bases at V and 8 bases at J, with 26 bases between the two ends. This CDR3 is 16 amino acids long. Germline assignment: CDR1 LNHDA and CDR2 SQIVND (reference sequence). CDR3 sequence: CASKTYGGDVILGYTF. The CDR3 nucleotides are TGTGCCAGTAAAACCTACGGGGGCGATGTGATTCTCGGCTACACCTTC. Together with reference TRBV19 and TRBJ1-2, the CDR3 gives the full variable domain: DGGITQSPKYLFRKEGQNVTLSCEQNLNHDAMYWYRQDPGQGLRLIYYSQIVNDFQKGDIAEGYSVSREKKESFPLTVTSAQKNPTAFYLCASKTYGGDVILGYTFGSGTRLTVV.

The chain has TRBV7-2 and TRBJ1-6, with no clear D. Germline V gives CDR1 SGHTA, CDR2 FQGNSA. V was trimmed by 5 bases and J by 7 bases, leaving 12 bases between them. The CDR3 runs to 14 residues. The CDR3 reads CASSPDRLNSPLHF. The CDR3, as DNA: TGTGCCAGCAGCCCGGACCGACTAAATTCACCCCTCCACTTT.

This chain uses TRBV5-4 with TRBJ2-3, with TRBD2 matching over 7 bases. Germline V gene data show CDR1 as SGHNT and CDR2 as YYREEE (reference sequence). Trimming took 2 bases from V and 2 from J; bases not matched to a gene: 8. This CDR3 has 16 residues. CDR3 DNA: TGTGCCAGCAGCTTCGACATGGCGGGAGCCACAGATACGCAGTATTTT. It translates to CASSFDMAGATDTQYF.

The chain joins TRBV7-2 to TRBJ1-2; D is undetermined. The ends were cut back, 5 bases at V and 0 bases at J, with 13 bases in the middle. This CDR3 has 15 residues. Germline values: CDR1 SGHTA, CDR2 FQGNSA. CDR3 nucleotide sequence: TGTGCCAGCAGCCCTAGTGTGGGGACTAACTATGGCTACACCTTC. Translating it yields CASSPSVGTNYGYTF.

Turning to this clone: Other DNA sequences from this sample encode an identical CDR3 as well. This chain's CDR3 is CASSSPGPQETQYF. The CDR3 nucleotides read TGTGCCAGCAGCTCCCCGGGGCCCCAAGAGACCCAGTACTTC. V gene TRBV5-4 combines with J gene TRBJ2-5; either TRBD1 or TRBD2 may supply D (5 bases each). V gave up 3 bases and J gave up 1 base, with 10 bases separating them. CDR3 length: 14 residues. Per the germline V gene, CDR1 is SGHNT and CDR2 is YYREEE (reference sequence).